This T cell receptor (beta chain) was recovered during a study of T cells in Graves' hyperthyroidism and ophthalmopathy. Ophthalmopathy patients had Clinical Activity Score at least 3, NOSPECS grade at least 4, duration under 3 months. Source material for PBMCs was around 10 ml fresh peripheral blood. V lost 7 bases and J lost 3, with 10 bases in between. The CDR3 has 11 amino acids. Germline assignment: CDR1 SQVTM and CDR2 ANQGSEA. Amplification yielded TCR beta CDR3 regions, with RNA transcripts as the source. The HTBI primer set was used in a first-round RT-PCR of the TCR CDR3. TCRdb processed the multiplex PCR reads anew with MiXCR; each CDR3 protein has one entry. This table has 250,000 to 300,000 distinct CDR3 sequences, around a fifth appearing once.

The TCR was taken from a man aged 45-60 years with Graves' ophthalmopathy. The chain uses TRBV29-1 and TRBJ2-7, with unresolved D. The sample consisted of blood. CDR3 protein: CSAGWGYEQYF. CDR3 DNA sequence: TGCAGCGCTGGATGGGGCTACGAGCAGTACTTC.